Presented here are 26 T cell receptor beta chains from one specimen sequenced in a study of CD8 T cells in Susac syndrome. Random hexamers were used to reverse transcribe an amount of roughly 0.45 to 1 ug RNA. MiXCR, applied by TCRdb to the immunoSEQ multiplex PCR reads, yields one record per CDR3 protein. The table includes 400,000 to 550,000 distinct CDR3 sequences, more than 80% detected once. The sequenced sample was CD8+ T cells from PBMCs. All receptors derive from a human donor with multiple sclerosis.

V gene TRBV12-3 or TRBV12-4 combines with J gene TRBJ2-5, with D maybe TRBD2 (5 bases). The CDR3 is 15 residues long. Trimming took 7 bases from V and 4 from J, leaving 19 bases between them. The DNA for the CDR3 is TGTGCCAGCAATCCTATGACGGGGAAGGGAGAGACCCAGTACTTC. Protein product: CASNPMTGKGETQYF.

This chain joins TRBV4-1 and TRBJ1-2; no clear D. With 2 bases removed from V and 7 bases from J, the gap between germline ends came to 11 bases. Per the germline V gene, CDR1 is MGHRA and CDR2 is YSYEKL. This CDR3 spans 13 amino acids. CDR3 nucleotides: TGCGCCAGCAGCCAATCGGGAGGGAGTGGCTACACCTTC. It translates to CASSQSGGSGYTF.

The CDR3 sequence is CASSPGGVLWGNEQFF. The CDR3 DNA is TGTGCCAGCAGCCCTGGTGGAGTTCTGTGGGGGAATGAGCAGTTCTTC. The chain joins TRBV5-4 to TRBJ2-1; TRBD1 or TRBD2 may be the D gene (5 bases each). This CDR3 is built from 16 residues. Trimming took 4 bases from V and 7 from J, leaving 21 bases between them. CDR1 is SGHNT and CDR2 is YYREEE in the germline V gene (reference sequence).

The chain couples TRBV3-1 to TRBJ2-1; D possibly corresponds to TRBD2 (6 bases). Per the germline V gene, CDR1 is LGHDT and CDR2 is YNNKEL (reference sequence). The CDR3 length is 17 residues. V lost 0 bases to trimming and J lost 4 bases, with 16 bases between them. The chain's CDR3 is CASSQDLPGDSYNEQFF. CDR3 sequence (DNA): TGTGCCAGCAGCCAAGATCTTCCGGGAGATTCATACAATGAGCAGTTCTTC.

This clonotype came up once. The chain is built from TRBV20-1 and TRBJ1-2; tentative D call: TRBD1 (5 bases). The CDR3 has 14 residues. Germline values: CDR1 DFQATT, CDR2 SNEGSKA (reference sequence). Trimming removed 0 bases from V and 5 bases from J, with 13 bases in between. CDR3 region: CSARDRVSEYGYTF. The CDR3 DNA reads TGCAGTGCTAGAGACAGGGTGTCAGAATATGGCTACACCTTC.

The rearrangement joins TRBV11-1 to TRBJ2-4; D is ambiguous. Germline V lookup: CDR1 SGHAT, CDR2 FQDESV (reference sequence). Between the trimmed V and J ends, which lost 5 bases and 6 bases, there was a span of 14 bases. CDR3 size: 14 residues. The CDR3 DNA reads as TGTGCCAGCAGCCAAACAGACTCGGGAAACATTCAGTACTTC. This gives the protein CASSQTDSGNIQYF.

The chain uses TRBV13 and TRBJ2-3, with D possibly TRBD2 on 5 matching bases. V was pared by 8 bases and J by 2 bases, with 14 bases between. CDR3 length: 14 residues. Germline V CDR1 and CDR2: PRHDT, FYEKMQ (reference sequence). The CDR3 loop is CASSGFPYTDTQYF. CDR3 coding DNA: TGTGCCAGCTCGGGATTCCCTTACACAGATACGCAGTATTTT.

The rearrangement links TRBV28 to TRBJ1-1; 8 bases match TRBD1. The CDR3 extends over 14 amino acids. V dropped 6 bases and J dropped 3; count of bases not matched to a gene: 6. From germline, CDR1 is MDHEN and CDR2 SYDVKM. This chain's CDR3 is CASRKATGDTEAFF. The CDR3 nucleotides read TGTGCCAGCAGGAAAGCGACAGGGGACACTGAAGCTTTCTTT.

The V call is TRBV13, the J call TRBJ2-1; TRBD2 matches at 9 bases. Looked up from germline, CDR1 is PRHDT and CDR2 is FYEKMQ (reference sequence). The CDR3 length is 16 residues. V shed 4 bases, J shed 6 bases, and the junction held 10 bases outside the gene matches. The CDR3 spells CASSYIAGVIGNEQFF. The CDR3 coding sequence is TGTGCCAGCAGCTACATAGCGGGGGTGATCGGCAATGAGCAGTTCTTC.

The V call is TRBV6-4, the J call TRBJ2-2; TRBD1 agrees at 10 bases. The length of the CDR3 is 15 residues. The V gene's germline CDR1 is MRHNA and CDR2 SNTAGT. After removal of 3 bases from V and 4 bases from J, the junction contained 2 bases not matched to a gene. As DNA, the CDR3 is TGTGCCAGCAGTGAGGGGACAGGGGCCACCGGGGAGCTGTTTTTT. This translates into CASSEGTGATGELFF.

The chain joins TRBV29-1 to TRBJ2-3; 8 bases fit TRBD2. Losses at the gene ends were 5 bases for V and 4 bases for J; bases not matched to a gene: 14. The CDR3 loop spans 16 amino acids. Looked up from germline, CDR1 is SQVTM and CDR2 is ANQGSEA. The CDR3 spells CSVLPRLTGGSDTQYF. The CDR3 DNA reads TGCAGCGTTCTACCGCGTTTGACGGGGGGGTCAGATACGCAGTATTTT.

CDR3 region: CASSDGQGEYNEQFF. Here the CDR3 DNA reads TGTGCCAGCAGCGACGGACAGGGGGAGTACAATGAGCAGTTCTTC. The chain links TRBV9 to TRBJ2-1, with 10 bases that match TRBD1. This CDR3 is 15 amino acids long. Germline V lookup: CDR1 SGDLS, CDR2 YYNGEE. V shed 3 bases and J 4 bases; nucleotides not matched to a gene: 4.

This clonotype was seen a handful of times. CDR3 bases: TGTGCCAGCAGTGCTAGCGGGAGCGCCTACGAGCAGTACTTC. Translation gives CASSASGSAYEQYF. This chain links TRBV6-1 with TRBJ2-7; 10 bases are shared with TRBD2. The CDR3 is 14 amino acids. V gave up 4 bases and J gave up 2 bases; unmatched junction bases: 2. From germline, CDR1 is MNHNS and CDR2 SASEGT.

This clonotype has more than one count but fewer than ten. The CDR3: CASSPTGWDYEQYF. CDR3 nucleotides: TGTGCCAGCTCACCAACAGGGTGGGACTACGAGCAGTACTTC. This rearrangement joins TRBV18 to TRBJ2-7; D is perhaps TRBD1 (6 bases). Looked up from germline, CDR1 is KGHSH and CDR2 is LQKENI. The ends were cut back, 2 bases at V and 3 bases at J, with 11 bases in the middle. The CDR3 contains 14 residues.

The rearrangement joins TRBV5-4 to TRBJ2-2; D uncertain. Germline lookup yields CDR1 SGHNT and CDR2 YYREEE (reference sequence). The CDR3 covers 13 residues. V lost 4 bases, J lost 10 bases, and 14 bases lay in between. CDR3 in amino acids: CASSASALPELFF. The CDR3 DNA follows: TGTGCCAGCAGCGCTTCGGCTCTTCCGGAGCTGTTTTTT.

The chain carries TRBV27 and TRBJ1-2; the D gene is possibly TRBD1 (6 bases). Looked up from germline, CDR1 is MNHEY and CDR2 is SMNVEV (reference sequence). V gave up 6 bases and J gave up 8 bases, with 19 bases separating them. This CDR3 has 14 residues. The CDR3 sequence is CASSLGGSGRGYTF. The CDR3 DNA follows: TGTGCCAGCAGCTTAGGGGGGAGCGGCCGGGGCTACACCTTC.

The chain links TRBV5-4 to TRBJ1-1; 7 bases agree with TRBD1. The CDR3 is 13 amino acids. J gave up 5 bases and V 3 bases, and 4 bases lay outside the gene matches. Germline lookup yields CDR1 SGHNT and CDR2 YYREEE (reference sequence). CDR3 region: CASSSGGATEAFF. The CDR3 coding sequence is TGTGCCAGCAGCTCAGGGGGGGCTACTGAAGCTTTCTTT. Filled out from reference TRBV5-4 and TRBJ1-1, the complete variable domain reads ETGVTQSPTHLIKTRGQQVTLRCSSQSGHNTVSWYQQALGQGPQFIFQYYREEENGRGNFPPRFSGLQFPNYSSELNVNALELDDSALYLCASSSGGATEAFFGQGTRLTVV.

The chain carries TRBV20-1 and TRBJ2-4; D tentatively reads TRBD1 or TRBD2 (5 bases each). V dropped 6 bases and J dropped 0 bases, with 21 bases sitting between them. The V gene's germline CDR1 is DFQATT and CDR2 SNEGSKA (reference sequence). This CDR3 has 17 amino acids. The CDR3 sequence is CSATRPRGPLAKNIQYF. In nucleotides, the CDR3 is TGCAGTGCCACCCGGCCCCGGGGACCTCTAGCCAAAAACATTCAGTACTTC.

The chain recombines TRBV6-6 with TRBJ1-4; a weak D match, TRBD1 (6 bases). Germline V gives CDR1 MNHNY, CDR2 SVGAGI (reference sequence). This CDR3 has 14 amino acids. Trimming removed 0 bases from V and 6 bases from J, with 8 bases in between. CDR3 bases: TGTGCCAGCAGTTACTCAGGGGGTCATGAAAAACTGTTTTTT. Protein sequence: CASSYSGGHEKLFF.

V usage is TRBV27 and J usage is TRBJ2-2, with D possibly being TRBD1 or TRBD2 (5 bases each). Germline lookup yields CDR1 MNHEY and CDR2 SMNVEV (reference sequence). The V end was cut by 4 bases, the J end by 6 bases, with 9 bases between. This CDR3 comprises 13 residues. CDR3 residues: CASSWGMAGELFF. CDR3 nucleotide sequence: TGTGCCAGCAGTTGGGGGATGGCCGGGGAGCTGTTTTTT.

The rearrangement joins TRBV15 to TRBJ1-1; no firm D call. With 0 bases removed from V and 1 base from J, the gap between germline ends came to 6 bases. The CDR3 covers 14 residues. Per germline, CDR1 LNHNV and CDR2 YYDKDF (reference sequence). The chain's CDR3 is CATSREKANTEAFF. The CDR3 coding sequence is TGTGCCACCAGCAGAGAGAAGGCGAACACTGAAGCTTTCTTT.

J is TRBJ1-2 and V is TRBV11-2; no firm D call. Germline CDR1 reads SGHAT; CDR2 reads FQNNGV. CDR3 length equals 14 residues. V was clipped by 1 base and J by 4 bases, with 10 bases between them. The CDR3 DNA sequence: TGTGCCAGCAGCTTAGCCCCACATGGCTATGGCTACACCTTC. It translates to CASSLAPHGYGYTF.

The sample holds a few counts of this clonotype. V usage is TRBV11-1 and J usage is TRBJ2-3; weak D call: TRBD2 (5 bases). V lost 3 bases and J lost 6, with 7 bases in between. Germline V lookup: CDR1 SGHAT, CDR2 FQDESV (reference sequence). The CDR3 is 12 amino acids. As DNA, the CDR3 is TGTGCCAGCAGCTTTAGCGTCGATACGCAGTATTTT. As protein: CASSFSVDTQYF.

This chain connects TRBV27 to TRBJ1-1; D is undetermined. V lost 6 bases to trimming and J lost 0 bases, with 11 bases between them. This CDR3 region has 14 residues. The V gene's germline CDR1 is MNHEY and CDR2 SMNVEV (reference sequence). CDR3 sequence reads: CASRPDGMNTEAFF. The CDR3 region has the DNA TGTGCCAGCAGACCGGACGGCATGAACACTGAAGCTTTCTTT.

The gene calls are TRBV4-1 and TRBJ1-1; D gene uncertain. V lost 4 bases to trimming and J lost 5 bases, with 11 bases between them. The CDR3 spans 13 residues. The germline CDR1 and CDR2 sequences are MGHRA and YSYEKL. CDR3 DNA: TGCGCCAGCAGCCGGATCGGGAGTACTGAAGCTTTCTTT. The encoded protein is CASSRIGSTEAFF.

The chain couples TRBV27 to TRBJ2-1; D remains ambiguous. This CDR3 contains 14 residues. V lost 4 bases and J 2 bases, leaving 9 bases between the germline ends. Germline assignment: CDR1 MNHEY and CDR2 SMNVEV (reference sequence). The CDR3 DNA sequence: TGTGCCAGCAGTTGGGGAAAACCCTACAATGAGCAGTTCTTC. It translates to CASSWGKPYNEQFF.